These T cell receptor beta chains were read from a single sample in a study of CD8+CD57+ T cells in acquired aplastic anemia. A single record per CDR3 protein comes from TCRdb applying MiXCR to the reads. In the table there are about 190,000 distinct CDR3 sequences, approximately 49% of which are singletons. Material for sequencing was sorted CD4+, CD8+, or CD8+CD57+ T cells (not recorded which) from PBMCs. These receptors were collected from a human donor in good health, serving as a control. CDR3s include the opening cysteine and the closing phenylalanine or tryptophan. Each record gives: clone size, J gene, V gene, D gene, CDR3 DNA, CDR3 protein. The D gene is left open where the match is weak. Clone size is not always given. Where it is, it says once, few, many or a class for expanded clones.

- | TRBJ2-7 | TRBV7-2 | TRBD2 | TGTGCCAGCAGCTCACAGACTAGCGGGGGGACGTACGAGCAGTACTTC | CASSSQTSGGTYEQYF
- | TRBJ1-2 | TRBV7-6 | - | TGTGCCAGCAGCTTAACGGAAACTAACTATGGCTACACCTTC | CASSLTETNYGYTF
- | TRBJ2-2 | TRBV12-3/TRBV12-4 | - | TGTGCCAGCAGTTTAGTGTTGGGCAAGGACACCGGGGAGCTGTTTTTT | CASSLVLGKDTGELFF
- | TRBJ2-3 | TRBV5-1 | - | TGCGCCAGCAGCTACGGACAGACAGATACGCAGTATTTT | CASSYGQTDTQYF
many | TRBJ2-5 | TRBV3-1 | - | TGTGCCAGCAGCCAAGCGGGGACTCCCCTCCGTGAGACCCAGTACTTC | CASSQAGTPLRETQYF
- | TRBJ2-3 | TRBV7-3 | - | TGTGCCAGCAGCTCGGCGGGACTCACAGATACGCAGTATTTT | CASSSAGLTDTQYF
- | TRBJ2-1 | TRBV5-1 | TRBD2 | TGCGCCAGCAGCTTCGGGACTAGCGTAGAGCAGTTCTTC | CASSFGTSVEQFF
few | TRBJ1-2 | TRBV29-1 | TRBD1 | TGCAGCGCACAGAATCTCAGGGGGATGGAGGATGGCTACACCTTC | CSAQNLRGMEDGYTF
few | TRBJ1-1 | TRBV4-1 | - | TGCGCCAGCATGAACACTGAAGCTTTCTTT | CASMNTEAFF
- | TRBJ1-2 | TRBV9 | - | TGTGCCAGCAGCGGGTTCACGGGGAGCTATGGCTACACCTTC | CASSGFTGSYGYTF
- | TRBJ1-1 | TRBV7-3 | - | TGTGCCAGCAGACCCAGTGCGGGGCAGAAGACTGAAGCTTTCTTT | CASRPSAGQKTEAFF
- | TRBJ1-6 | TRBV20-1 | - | TGCAGTGCAGAACTAAAGGTGGGATCACCCCTCCACTTT | CSAELKVGSPLHF
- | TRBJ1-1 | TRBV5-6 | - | TGTGCCAGCGCCAGGGACTTGATGAACACTGAAGCTTTCTTT | CASARDLMNTEAFF
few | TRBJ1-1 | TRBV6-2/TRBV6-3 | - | TGTGCCAGCAGTTACGGTAGGGGGTTTGTGTCCAACACTGAAGCTTTCTTT | CASSYGRGFVSNTEAFF
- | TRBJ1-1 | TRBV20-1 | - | TGCAGTGCTAGGAGGGATGAAGCTTTCTTT | CSARRDEAFF
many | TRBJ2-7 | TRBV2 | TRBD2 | TGTGCCAGCAGTGAAGTTCTAGCGGCAGGACCCTTCTCGTACGAGCAGTACTTC | CASSEVLAAGPFSYEQYF
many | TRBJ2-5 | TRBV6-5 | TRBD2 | TGTGCCAGCCGGACTAGCGGGGAAGAGACCCAGTACTTC | CASRTSGEETQYF
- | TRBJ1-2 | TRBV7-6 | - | TGTGCCAGCAGCTTAGATCCGGGGAGAAACTATGGCTACACCTTC | CASSLDPGRNYGYTF
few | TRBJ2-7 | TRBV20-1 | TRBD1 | TGCAGTGCTCCATTCGGGACAGGGGTCTCCTACGAGCAGTACTTC | CSAPFGTGVSYEQYF
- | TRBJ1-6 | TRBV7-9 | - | TGTGCCACTCAGCAACAGGGTGCTTCACCCCTCCACTTT | CATQQQGASPLHF
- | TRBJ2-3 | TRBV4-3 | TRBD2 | TGCGCCAGCAGCCAAGAGGGGGGACTAGCGGGGGGGCCCCACATGGATACGCAGTATTTT | CASSQEGGLAGGPHMDTQYF
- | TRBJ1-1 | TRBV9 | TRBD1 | TGTGCCAGCAGCACGCGGACAGGCCTGAACACTGAAGCTTTCTTT | CASSTRTGLNTEAFF
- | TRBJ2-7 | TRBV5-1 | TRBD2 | TGCGCCAGCAGCCACAACGGGGGGAGCGAGCAGTACTTC | CASSHNGGSEQYF
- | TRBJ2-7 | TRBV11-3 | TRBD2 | TGTGCCAGCAGCACGAGGACTAGCCGCCACGAGCAGTACTTC | CASSTRTSRHEQYF
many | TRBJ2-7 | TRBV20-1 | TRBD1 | TGCAGTGCTAGAGGGACAGGGTCACACGAGCAGTACTTC | CSARGTGSHEQYF
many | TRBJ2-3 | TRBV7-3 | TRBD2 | TGTGCCAGCAGCTTTAGCGGGGGGGAAAATACGCAGTATTTT | CASSFSGGENTQYF
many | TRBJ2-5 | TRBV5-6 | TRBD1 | TGTGCCAGCAGCTTACCGGGACAGGGGCGAGAGACCCAGTACTTC | CASSLPGQGRETQYF
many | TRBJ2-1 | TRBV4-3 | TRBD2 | TGCGCCAGCAGCCAAGAACTAGCGGGGATCGGTGGGCAGTTCTTC | CASSQELAGIGGQFF
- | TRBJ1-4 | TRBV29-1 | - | TGCAGCGTTGAAGGAAACTCAAAGGGAAATGAAAAACTGTTTTTT | CSVEGNSKGNEKLFF
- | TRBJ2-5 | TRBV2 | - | TGTGCCAGCAGTGAAGAAGCACTAGTCTATTACTTC | CASSEEALVYYF
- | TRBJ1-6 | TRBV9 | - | TGTGCCAGCAGCTTCGGGGTCGATAATTCACCCCTCCACTTT | CASSFGVDNSPLHF
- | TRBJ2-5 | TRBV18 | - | TGTGCCAGCTCACCACCTCATGGGGTCCAAGAGACCCAGTACTTC | CASSPPHGVQETQYF
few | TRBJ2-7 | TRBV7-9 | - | TGTGCCAGCAGCCAGAACCCAGGGAGGGGGGGAAACTACGAGCAGTACTTC | CASSQNPGRGGNYEQYF
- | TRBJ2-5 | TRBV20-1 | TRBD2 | TGCAGTGCTAACGTTCTAGCGGGGGGGAGGGAGACCCAGTACTTC | CSANVLAGGRETQYF
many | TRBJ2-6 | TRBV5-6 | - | TGTGCCAGCAGCTTGAAAGACGGACAATTCTCTGGGGCCAACGTCCTGACTTTC | CASSLKDGQFSGANVLTF
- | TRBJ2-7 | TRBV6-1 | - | TGTGCCAGCAGTCGGACAGCCCTTTTCTACGAGCAGTACTTC | CASSRTALFYEQYF
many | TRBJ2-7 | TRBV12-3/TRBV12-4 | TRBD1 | TGTGCCAGCAATTACAGGGGCCCGACCTACGAGCAGTACTTC | CASNYRGPTYEQYF
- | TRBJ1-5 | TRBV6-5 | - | TGTGCCAGCAGGCCGGGCAGGGGACTGGAACAGCCCCAGCATTTT | CASRPGRGLEQPQHF
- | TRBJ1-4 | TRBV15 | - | TGTGCCACCAGCAGAAATGAACGAAGTAATGAAAGACTGTTTTTT | CATSRNERSNERLFF
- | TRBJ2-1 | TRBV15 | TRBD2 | TGTGCCACCAGCAGTCCGGGACTAGCGGGGTACAATGAGCAGTTCTTC | CATSSPGLAGYNEQFF